The T cell receptor (beta chain) under discussion was sequenced for a study of blood T cell repertoires in COVID-19. Study-wide background: Sample material is recorded as cDNA or gDNA derived from T cells, B-cell-depleted T cells, or PBMCs.

The CDR3 loop spans 13 amino acids. J gave up 6 bases and V 3 bases, and 2 bases lay outside the gene matches. Germline assignment: CDR1 SGHTA and CDR2 FQGNSA. Authors' data handling: Scientists estimated how many nucleated cells there were by amplifying reference gene primers. This table comes from immunoSEQ multiplex PCR, and its TCRdb copy is limited to in-frame clones, with some not included. That table gives V, J and clone size, and the DNA gave D and trimming. The data hold about 320,000 clones, with 89% observed a single time. This rearrangement joins TRBV7-2 to TRBJ2-3; 8 nucleotides agree with TRBD1. Sequenced input: peripheral blood. This TCR came from a man younger than 35 who had recovered from COVID-19. The CDR3 here is CASSFDRGDTQYF. DNA of the CDR3: TGTGCCAGCAGCTTTGACAGGGGTGATACGCAGTATTTT.